This TCR beta chain is from a study of vaccination and CD4 T cells after COVID-19. Across the whole study: Recovered patients in the cohort numbered six men and four women, two of them Hispanic.

General study points: This study had few convalescent patients and no early post-infection samples.

On this clonotype itself: Its antigen is not identified.

With the Oncomine TCR Beta short-read assay, DNA from cultured CD4+ T cells was sequenced. Someone extracted genomic DNA from cultured CD4+ T cells. TCRdb re-derived calls from the PCR reads in MiXCR, one entry per CDR3 protein. The data contain 8,700 or so distinct CDR3 sequences, about 28% of them seen just once; the ten biggest clones take up roughly 25%. Regarding treatment: approximately 9-day PBMC culture with coronavirus spike peptide pools or control peptides (ViraFEST assay). Harvesting of the unexposed donor's CD4+ T cells predated the COVID-19 pandemic (2011-2018). Where cell yield allowed, unexposed-donor CD4+ T cells were probed with SARS-CoV-2 S/N and four cold-coronavirus spikes. V lost 6 bases, J lost 0 bases, and 4 bases stayed unmatched. Per germline, CDR1 SQVTM and CDR2 ANQGSEA. The CDR3 is 14 residues long.

The sample was CD4+ T cells from blood, cultured in vitro. The chain is built from TRBV29-1 and TRBJ2-1; 8 positions agree with TRBD2. This receptor was identified in a human donor in good health. The CDR3 loop reads CSVIAGTSYNEQFF. CDR3 DNA sequence: TGCAGCGTGATAGCGGGGACCTCCTACAATGAGCAGTTCTTC.